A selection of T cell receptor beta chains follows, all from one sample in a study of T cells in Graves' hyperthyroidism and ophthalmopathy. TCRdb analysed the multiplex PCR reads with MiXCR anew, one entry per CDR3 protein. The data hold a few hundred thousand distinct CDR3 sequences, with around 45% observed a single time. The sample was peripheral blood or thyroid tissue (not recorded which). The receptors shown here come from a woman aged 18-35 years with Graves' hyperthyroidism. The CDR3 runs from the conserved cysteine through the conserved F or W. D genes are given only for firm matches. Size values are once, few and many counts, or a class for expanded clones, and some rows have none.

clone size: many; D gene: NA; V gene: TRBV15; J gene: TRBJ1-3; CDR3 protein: CATSRVGKTPHTIYF; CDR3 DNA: TGTGCCACCAGCAGAGTCGGCAAGACCCCACACACCATATATTTT
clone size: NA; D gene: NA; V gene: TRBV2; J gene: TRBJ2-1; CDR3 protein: CASRRLISAEQFF; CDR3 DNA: TGTGCCAGCAGACGACTAATCAGCGCTGAGCAGTTCTTC
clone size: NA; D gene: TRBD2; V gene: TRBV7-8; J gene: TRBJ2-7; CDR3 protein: CASSSLGRTRVREQYF; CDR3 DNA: TGTGCCAGCAGCTCCCTGGGGAGGACTAGAGTTCGCGAGCAGTACTTC
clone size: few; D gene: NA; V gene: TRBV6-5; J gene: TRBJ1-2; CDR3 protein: CASSSWGHANYGYTF; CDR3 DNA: TGTGCCAGCAGTTCCTGGGGACACGCTAACTATGGCTACACCTTC
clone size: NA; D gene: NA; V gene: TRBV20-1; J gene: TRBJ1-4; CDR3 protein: CSTIRRGEKLLF; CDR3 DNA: TGCAGTACCATCCGCAGGGGTGAAAAACTCCTTTTT
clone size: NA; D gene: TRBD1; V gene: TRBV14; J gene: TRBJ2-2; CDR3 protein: CASSRRSGTGFTGELFF; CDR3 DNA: TGTGCCAGCAGCCGCCGCTCCGGGACAGGGTTTACCGGGGAGCTGTTTTTT
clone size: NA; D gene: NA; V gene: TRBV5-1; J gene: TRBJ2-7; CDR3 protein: CASSLAAGELYEQYF; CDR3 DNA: TGCGCCAGCAGCTTGGCGGCAGGGGAGCTCTACGAGCAGTACTTC
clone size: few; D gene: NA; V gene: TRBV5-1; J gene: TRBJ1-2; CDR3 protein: CASSLSGPGTGGYTF; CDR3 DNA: TGCGCCAGCAGCTTGTCCGGGCCGGGCACCGGAGGCTACACCTTC
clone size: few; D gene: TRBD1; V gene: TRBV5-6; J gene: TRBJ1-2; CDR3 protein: CASSPDRGLYGYTF; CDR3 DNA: TGTGCCAGCAGCCCGGACAGGGGGCTCTATGGCTACACCTTC
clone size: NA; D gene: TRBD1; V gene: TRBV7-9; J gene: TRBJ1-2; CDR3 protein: CASSLDLLGDRQSGSYGYTF; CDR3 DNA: TGTGCCAGCAGCTTGGATCTTTTGGGGGACAGACAGTCCGGGAGCTATGGCTACACCTTC
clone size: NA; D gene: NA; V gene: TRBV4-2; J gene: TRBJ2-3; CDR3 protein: CASSLPGGADTQYF; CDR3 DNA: TGTGCCAGCAGCCTTCCGGGGGGCGCAGATACGCAGTATTTT
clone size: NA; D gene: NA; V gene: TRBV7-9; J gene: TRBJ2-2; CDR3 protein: CASSPDRIYTGELFF; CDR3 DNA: TGTGCCAGCAGCCCCGACAGGATTTACACCGGGGAGCTGTTTTTT
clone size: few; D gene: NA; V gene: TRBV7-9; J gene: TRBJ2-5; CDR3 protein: CASSFDLTPWGLVETQYF; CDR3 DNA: TGTGCCAGCAGCTTCGACCTCACTCCTTGGGGGCTGGTGGAGACCCAGTACTTC
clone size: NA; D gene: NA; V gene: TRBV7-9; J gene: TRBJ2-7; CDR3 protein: CASSSKVRAQYF; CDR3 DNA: TGTGCCAGCAGCTCCAAGGTCCGCGCTCAGTACTTC
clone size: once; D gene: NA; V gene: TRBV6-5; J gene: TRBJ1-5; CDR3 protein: CASSYRAPGLNQPQHF; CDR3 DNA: TGTGCCAGCAGCTACAGGGCCCCAGGACTAAATCAGCCCCAGCATTTT
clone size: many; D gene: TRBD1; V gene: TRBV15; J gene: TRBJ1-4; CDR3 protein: CATSRGAGGLEKLFF; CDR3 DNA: TGTGCCACCAGCAGAGGGGCAGGGGGCTTAGAAAAACTGTTTTTT
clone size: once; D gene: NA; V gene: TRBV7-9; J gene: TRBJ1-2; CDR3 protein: CASSLVQGIGYGYTF; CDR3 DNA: TGTGCCAGCAGTTTAGTACAGGGCATCGGCTATGGCTACACCTTC
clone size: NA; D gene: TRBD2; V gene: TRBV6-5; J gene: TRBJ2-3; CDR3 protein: CASSPGLNTQYF; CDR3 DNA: TGTGCCAGCAGTCCGGGACTAAATACGCAGTATTTT
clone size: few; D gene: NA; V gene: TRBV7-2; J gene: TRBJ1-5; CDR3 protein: CASSPRGRNQPQHF; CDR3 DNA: TGTGCCAGCAGCCCCCGAGGACGGAATCAGCCCCAGCATTTT
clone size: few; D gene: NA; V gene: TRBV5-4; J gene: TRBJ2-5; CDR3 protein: CASSFTLSQGETQYF; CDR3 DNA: TGTGCCAGCAGCTTTACGTTGTCACAGGGAGAGACCCAGTACTTC
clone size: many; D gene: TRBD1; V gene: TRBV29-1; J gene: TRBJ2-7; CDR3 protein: CSFLGTGVAEQYF; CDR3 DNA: TGCAGCTTTCTCGGGACAGGGGTTGCCGAGCAGTACTTC
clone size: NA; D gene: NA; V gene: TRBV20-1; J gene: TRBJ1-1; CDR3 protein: CSARLPTENTEAFF; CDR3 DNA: TGCAGTGCTAGGTTACCGACAGAGAACACTGAAGCTTTCTTT
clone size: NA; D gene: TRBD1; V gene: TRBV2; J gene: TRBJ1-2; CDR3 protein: CAISGTGRYGYTF; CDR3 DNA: TGTGCCATATCCGGGACAGGGAGATATGGCTACACCTTC
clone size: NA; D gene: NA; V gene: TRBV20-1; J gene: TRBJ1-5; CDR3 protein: CSASGASQPQHF; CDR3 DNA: TGCAGTGCTAGTGGCGCTAGCCAGCCCCAGCATTTT
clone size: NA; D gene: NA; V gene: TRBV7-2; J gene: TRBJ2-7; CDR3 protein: CASSSSHHYEQYF; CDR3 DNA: TGTGCCAGCAGTTCGTCACACCACTACGAGCAGTACTTC
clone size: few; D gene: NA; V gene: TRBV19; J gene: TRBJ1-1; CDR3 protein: CASRTNSGTEAFF; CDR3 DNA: TGTGCCAGTAGAACCAACTCGGGCACTGAAGCTTTCTTT
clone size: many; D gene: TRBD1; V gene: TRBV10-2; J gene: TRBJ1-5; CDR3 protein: CASSGIYRGQPQHF; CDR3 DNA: TGCGCCAGCAGTGGTATCTACAGGGGTCAGCCCCAGCATTTT
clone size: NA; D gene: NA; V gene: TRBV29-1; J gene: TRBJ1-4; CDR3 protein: CSAEEETNEKLFF; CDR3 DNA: TGCAGCGCCGAAGAGGAGACTAATGAAAAACTGTTTTTT
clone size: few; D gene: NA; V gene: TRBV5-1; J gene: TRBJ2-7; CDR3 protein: CASSLPGESSYEQYF; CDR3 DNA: TGCGCCAGCAGCTTGCCAGGAGAAAGCTCCTACGAGCAGTACTTC
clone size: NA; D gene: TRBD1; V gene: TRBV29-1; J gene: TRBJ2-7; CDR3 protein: CSVEVGTGTDYEQYF; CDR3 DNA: TGCAGCGTTGAAGTCGGGACAGGCACCGACTACGAGCAGTACTTC
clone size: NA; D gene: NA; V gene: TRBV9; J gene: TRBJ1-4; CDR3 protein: CASSVSQEEEKLFF; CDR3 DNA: TGTGCCAGCAGCGTGTCCCAGGAGGAAGAAAAACTGTTTTTT
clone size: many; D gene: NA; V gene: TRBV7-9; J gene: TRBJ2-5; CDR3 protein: CASSPLGLLQETQYF; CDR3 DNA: TGTGCCAGCAGCCCCTTGGGACTGCTACAAGAGACCCAGTACTTC
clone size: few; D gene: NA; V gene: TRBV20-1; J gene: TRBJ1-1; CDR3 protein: CSDRTSEAFF; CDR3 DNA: TGCAGTGACCGGACATCTGAAGCTTTCTTT
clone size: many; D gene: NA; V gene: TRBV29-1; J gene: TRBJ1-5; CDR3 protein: CSVGGHSGPQHF; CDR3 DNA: TGCAGCGTAGGAGGCCACTCAGGGCCCCAGCATTTT
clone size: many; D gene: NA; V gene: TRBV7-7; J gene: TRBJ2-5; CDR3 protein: CASSSGTLETQYF; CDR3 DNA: TGTGCTAGCAGCTCCGGGACTTTGGAGACCCAGTACTTC
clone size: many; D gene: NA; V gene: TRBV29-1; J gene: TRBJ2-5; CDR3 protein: CSVEDGASETQYF; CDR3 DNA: TGCAGCGTTGAAGATGGCGCATCGGAGACCCAGTACTTC
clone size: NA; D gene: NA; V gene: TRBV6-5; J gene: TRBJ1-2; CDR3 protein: CASSYDDSAGLYGYTF; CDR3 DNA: TGTGCCAGCAGTTACGATGACAGCGCTGGACTATACGGCTACACCTTC
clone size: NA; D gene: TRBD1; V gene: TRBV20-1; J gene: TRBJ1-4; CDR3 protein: CSASQGVEKLFF; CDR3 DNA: TGCAGTGCTAGCCAGGGGGTTGAAAAACTGTTTTTT
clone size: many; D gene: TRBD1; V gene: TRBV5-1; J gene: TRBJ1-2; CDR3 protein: CASSLGQGLGGYTF; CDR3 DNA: TGCGCCAGCAGCTTAGGACAGGGCTTGGGTGGCTACACCTTC
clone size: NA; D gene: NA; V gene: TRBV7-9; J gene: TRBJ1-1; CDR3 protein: CASSLGQEVFF; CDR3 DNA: TGTGCCAGCAGCTTGGGCCAAGAAGTTTTCTTT
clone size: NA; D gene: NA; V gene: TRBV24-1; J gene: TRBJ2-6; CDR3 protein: CATSAKVPGANVLTF; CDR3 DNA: TGTGCCACCAGTGCTAAGGTTCCTGGGGCCAACGTCCTGACTTTC
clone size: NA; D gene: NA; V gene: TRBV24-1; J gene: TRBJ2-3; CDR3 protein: CATSDSGSSNHPDTQYF; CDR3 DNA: TGTGCCACCAGTGATTCGGGTTCTAGCAACCATCCAGATACGCAGTATTTT
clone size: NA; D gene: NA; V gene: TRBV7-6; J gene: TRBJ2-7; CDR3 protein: CASSPPGGHEQYF; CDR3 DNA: TGTGCCAGCTCACCCCCTGGGGGCCACGAGCAGTACTTC
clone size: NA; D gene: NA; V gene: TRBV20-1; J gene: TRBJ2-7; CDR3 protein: CSARVALTGEQYF; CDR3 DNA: TGCAGTGCTAGAGTTGCGCTAACCGGCGAGCAGTACTTC
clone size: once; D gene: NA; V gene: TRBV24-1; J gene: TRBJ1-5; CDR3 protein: CATSAVGEVDQPQHF; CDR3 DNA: TGTGCCACCAGTGCCGTGGGGGAAGTTGATCAGCCCCAGCATTTT
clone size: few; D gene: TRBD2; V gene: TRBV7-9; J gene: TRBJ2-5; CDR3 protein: CASSLTSGSRETQYF; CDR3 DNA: TGTGCCAGCAGCTTAACTAGCGGGAGTCGGGAGACCCAGTACTTC
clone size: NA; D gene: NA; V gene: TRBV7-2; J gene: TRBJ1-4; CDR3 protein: CASSSQGPYVKLFF; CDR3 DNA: TGTGCCAGCAGCTCTCAGGGGCCGTATGTGAAACTGTTTTTT
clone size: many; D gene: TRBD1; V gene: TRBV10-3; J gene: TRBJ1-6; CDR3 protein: CAISRDRDNSPLHF; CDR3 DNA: TGTGCCATCAGCCGGGACAGGGATAATTCACCCCTCCACTTT
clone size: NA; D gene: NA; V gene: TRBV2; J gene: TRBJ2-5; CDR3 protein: CASSGSLGQETQYF; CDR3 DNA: TGTGCCAGCAGTGGTAGTTTGGGGCAAGAGACCCAGTACTTC
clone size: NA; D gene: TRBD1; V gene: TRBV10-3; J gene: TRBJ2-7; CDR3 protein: CAITGDRAGEQYF; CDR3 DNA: TGTGCCATCACTGGGGACAGGGCTGGCGAGCAGTACTTC
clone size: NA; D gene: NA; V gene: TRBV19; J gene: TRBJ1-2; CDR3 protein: CASSPSSYGYAF; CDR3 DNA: TGTGCCAGTAGTCCGAGTAGCTATGGCTACGCCTTC
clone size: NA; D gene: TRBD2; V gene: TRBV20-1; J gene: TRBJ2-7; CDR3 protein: CSARGTSGSGYEQYF; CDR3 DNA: TGCAGTGCTAGGGGGACTAGCGGGAGTGGCTACGAGCAGTACTTC
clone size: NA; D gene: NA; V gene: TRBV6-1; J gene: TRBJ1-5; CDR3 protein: CASSAEKGSGWPQHF; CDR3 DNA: TGTGCCAGCAGTGCCGAAAAGGGTTCCGGGTGGCCCCAGCATTTT
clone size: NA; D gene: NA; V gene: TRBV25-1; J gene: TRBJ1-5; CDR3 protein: CANRLSNQPQHF; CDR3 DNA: TGTGCCAACAGATTGAGCAATCAGCCCCAGCATTTT
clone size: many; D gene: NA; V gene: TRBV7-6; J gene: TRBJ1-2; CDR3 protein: CASSLDTTNYGYTF; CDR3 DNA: TGTGCCAGCAGCTTAGACACGACTAACTATGGCTACACCTTC
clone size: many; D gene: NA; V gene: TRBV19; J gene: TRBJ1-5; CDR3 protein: CASNDFSNQPQHF; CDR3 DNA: TGTGCCAGTAACGACTTTAGCAATCAGCCCCAGCATTTT
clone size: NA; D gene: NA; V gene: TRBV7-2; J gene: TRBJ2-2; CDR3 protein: CASSLQRTTGELFF; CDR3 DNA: TGTGCCAGCAGCTTACAGCGGACCACCGGGGAGCTGTTTTTT
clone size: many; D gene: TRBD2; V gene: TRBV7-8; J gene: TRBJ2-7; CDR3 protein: CASSSRLAGSTYEQYF; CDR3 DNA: TGTGCCAGCAGCTCTCGACTAGCGGGAAGTACCTACGAGCAGTACTTC
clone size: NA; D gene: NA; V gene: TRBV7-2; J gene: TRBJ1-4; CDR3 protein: CASSQVQIEKLFF; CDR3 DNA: TGTGCCAGCAGCCAAGTCCAAATCGAAAAACTGTTTTTT